This TCR beta chain was documented in a study of blood T cell repertoires in COVID-19. For the study at large: Sources were T cells, B-cell-depleted T cells, or PBMCs; the material itself was cDNA or gDNA.

TCRdb keeps only in-frame clones here, not all; method: immunoSEQ multiplex PCR. Here the sample spans fewer than 65,000 clones, 75% to 90% being singletons. This TCR was recovered from a man aged 25-40 years with COVID-19, enrolled during active disease. The sequencing sample was made of peripheral blood.

DNA of the CDR3: TGTGCCAGCAGCTTAGTTATCGGGGGCGGGGAGCTGTTTTTT. It specifies CASSLVIGGGELFF. The chain is built from TRBV11-2 and TRBJ2-2; possible D gene TRBD2, 6 bases. Germline V CDR1 and CDR2: SGHAT, FQNNGV. The CDR3 is 14 amino acids. V was clipped by 1 base and J by 7 bases, with 10 bases between them.